Below are 17 T cell receptor beta chains sequenced from a single sample in a study of graft-versus-host responses after intestinal transplantation. Assay: immunoSEQ multiplex PCR; the TCRdb copy retains only in-frame clones and omits some. This table has roughly 20,000 clones, around two fifths appearing once. The authors seeded roughly 200,000 CFSE-labeled responder cells together with roughly 200,000 irradiated stimulator cells tagged with violet dye. Sample: alloreactive CD8+ T cells from a mixed lymphocyte reaction culture, taken before intestinal transplant. This sample's subset: CFSE-low proliferating T cells sorted from approximately 6-day pre-transplant mixed lymphocyte reaction (GvH or HvG direction). These receptors came from a human patient who received an intestinal transplant.

This clone was seen a handful of times. The V and J genes are TRBV19 and TRBJ1-3; weak D call: TRBD1 (5 bases). The CDR3 covers 13 residues. V shed 5 bases and J shed 3 bases, with 8 bases lying between them. CDR1 and CDR2 from the germline V gene are LNHDA and SQIVND (reference sequence). CDR3 DNA sequence: TGTGCCAGTAGTTCGCAGGGTGGAAACACCATATATTTT. It codes for CASSSQGGNTIYF.

This clone was seen a few times. In DNA, the CDR3 is TGTGCCAGCAGCCCCCCGGCGTCTGGAAACACCATATATTTT. It translates to CASSPPASGNTIYF. The chain combines TRBV7-9 with TRBJ1-3; D gene ambiguous. Trimming took off 5 bases at V and 1 base at J, with 9 bases between the two ends. Germline-derived CDR1 and CDR2 are SEHNR and FQNEAQ (reference sequence). CDR3 size: 14 residues.

The V call is TRBV27, the J call TRBJ2-3; D may match TRBD1 or TRBD2 (5 bases each). Trimming left V 3 bases short and J 2 bases short, with 15 bases between. This CDR3 comprises 16 residues. CDR1 is MNHEY, CDR2 SMNVEV, per germline (reference sequence). Here the CDR3 reads CASSFLTPGHTDTQYF. The CDR3 DNA reads TGTGCCAGCAGTTTCTTGACCCCGGGGCACACAGATACGCAGTATTTT.

The gene calls are TRBV18 and TRBJ2-7, with TRBD1 identical over 8 bases. CDR1 is KGHSH, CDR2 LQKENI, per germline. V lost 6 bases to trimming and J lost 4 bases; unmatched junction nucleotides: 5. This CDR3 is 13 amino acids long. The CDR3 here is CASSMDRDYEQYF. In nucleotides, the CDR3 is TGTGCCAGCTCCATGGACAGGGATTACGAGCAGTACTTC. The full variable domain, its missing parts supplied by reference TRBV18 and TRBJ2-7, is NAGVMQNPRHLVRRRGQEARLRCSPMKGHSHVYWYRQLPEEGLKFMVYLQKENIIDESGMPKERFSAEFPKEGPSILRIQQVVRGDSAAYFCASSMDRDYEQYFGPGTRLTVT.

The chain combines TRBV5-1 with TRBJ1-3, with 7 bases matching TRBD1. The CDR3 runs to 17 residues. The germline CDR1 and CDR2 sequences are SGHRS and YFSETQ. With 4 bases clipped from V and 0 bases from J, the junction kept 10 bases outside the gene matches. CDR3 in amino acids: CASSPRGGTDSGNTIYF. DNA for the CDR3: TGCGCCAGCAGCCCTCGAGGGGGCACAGACTCTGGAAACACCATATATTTT.

This clone was recorded a few times. The chain joins TRBV28 to TRBJ1-5; TRBD1 matches at 7 bases. V shed 4 bases and J 5 bases; nucleotides not matched to a gene: 8. This CDR3 has 15 residues. Germline V gene data show CDR1 as MDHEN and CDR2 as SYDVKM. CDR3 residues: CASSSTRDRYQPQHF. The CDR3 nucleotides are TGTGCCAGCAGTTCCACCCGGGACAGATATCAGCCCCAGCATTTT.

The CDR3 DNA reads TGTGCCAGCAGTTTAAAGCGGGGGTACTACGAGCAGTACTTC. It translates to CASSLKRGYYEQYF. The chain employs TRBV27 and TRBJ2-7, with 8 bases lining up with TRBD2. J was trimmed by 3 bases and V by 2 bases; bases with no gene match: 3. Germline CDR1 and CDR2: MNHEY and SMNVEV (reference sequence). The CDR3 covers 14 residues.

This clone ranks as medium-sized. V is TRBV7-2 and J is TRBJ1-3; 7 bases match TRBD1. The germline gives CDR1 SGHTA, CDR2 FQGNSA. Losses at the gene ends were 5 bases for V and 0 bases for J; bases not matched to a gene: 1. The CDR3 has 14 amino acids. The CDR3 is CASSRDSSGNTIYF. The DNA for the CDR3 is TGTGCCAGCAGCCGGGACAGCTCTGGAAACACCATATATTTT.

CDR3 DNA sequence: TGTGCCAGCAGCTTAGGTCCCCCGGGAGGGCAGCCCCAGCATTTT. It translates to CASSLGPPGGQPQHF. The chain combines TRBV7-9 with TRBJ1-5; no firm D call. This CDR3 comprises 15 residues. Germline CDR1 reads SEHNR; CDR2 reads FQNEAQ (reference sequence). The germline V and J ends were trimmed by 1 base and 7 bases, with 14 bases remaining between them.

This clone has only a few counts. The V gene is TRBV28, the J gene TRBJ2-2; TRBD2 aligns across 7 bases. The germline V gene has CDR1 MDHEN and CDR2 SYDVKM. The CDR3 loop spans 15 amino acids. J gave up 6 bases and V 6 bases, and 10 bases lay outside the gene matches. The CDR3 loop is CASSLAGVEAGELFF. The CDR3 DNA follows: TGTGCCAGCAGCTTGGCGGGAGTAGAGGCCGGGGAGCTGTTTTTT.

The rearrangement uses TRBV6-1 and TRBJ2-1; D is unclear. Deletions cut 6 bases from V and 0 bases from J, with 9 bases between. Per the germline V gene, CDR1 is MNHNS and CDR2 is SASEGT. The CDR3 length is 14 residues. CDR3 nucleotides: TGTGCCAGCAGCCCGTCGTTCTCCTACAATGAGCAGTTCTTC. This translates into CASSPSFSYNEQFF.

V usage is TRBV18 and J usage is TRBJ2-3, with D possibly being TRBD2 (6 bases). V lost 2 bases to trimming and J lost 1 base, with 16 bases between them. The CDR3 runs 17 residues. Germline CDR1 is KGHSH and CDR2 is LQKENI. This CDR3 is CASSPGTRTLGTDTQYF. Here the CDR3 DNA reads TGTGCCAGCTCACCAGGGACTCGGACTTTGGGCACAGATACGCAGTATTTT.

This sequence joins TRBV19 and TRBJ2-3; either TRBD1 or TRBD2 may fit D (6 bases each). The germline V gene has CDR1 LNHDA and CDR2 SQIVND (reference sequence). V lost 5 bases and J 2 bases, leaving 14 bases between the germline ends. This CDR3 comprises 15 residues. The CDR3 bases are TGTGCCAGTAGTTCGGACAGCGGGTACACAGATACGCAGTATTTT. Its protein is CASSSDSGYTDTQYF.

This clone was counted between two and nine times. The CDR3 nucleotides read TGTGCCAGCAGGGGCCCAGGCCTACCCAGTTACGAGCAGTACTTC. Protein: CASRGPGLPSYEQYF. V and J are TRBV28 and TRBJ2-7; D is ambiguous. The germline gives CDR1 MDHEN, CDR2 SYDVKM. V was trimmed by 6 bases and J by 4 bases, leaving 19 bases between them. There are 15 residues in the CDR3.

V usage is TRBV11-2 and J usage is TRBJ2-7; no firm D call. Germline CDR1 and CDR2: SGHAT and FQNNGV. There are 13 residues in the CDR3. With 2 bases removed from V and 3 bases from J, the gap between germline ends came to 8 bases. CDR3 loop: CASSLTTNYEQYF. For the CDR3, the DNA is TGTGCCAGCAGCTTAACCACTAACTACGAGCAGTACTTC. Full variable domain (remainder filled in from reference TRBV11-2 and TRBJ2-7): EAGVAQSPRYKIIEKRQSVAFWCNPISGHATLYWYQQILGQGPKLLIQFQNNGVVDDSQLPKDRFSAERLKGVDSTLKIQPAKLEDSAVYLCASSLTTNYEQYFGPGTRLTVT.

This clone has more than one count but fewer than ten. The chain carries TRBV2 and TRBJ2-1; D may correspond to TRBD1 or TRBD2 (6 bases each). Germline CDR1 and CDR2: SNHLY and FYNNEI. CDR3 length: 14 amino acids. Trimming cost V 4 bases and J 8 bases, with 15 bases left between them. The CDR3 protein is CASSAGGTWDEQFF. The CDR3 nucleotides are TGTGCCAGCAGTGCCGGCGGGACATGGGATGAGCAGTTCTTC. Full variable domain (outside the CDR3, taken from reference TRBV2 and TRBJ2-1): EPEVTQTPSHQVTQMGQEVILRCVPISNHLYFYWYRQILGQKVEFLVSFYNNEISEKSEIFDDQFSVERPDGSNFTLKIRSTKLEDSAMYFCASSAGGTWDEQFFGPGTRLTVL.

By sample share, this clone is medium-sized (0.01 to 0.1%). The chain is built from TRBV5-1 and TRBJ1-1, with 9 bases that match TRBD1. The CDR3 consists of 13 residues. Germline assignment: CDR1 SGHRS and CDR2 YFSETQ. The trim removed 2 bases at V and 9 bases at J, leaving 5 bases unmatched. CDR3 DNA: TGCGCCAGCAGCTTTCCTGGACAGGGGAAAGCTTTCTTT. The encoded protein is CASSFPGQGKAFF.